This entry lists 20 T cell receptor beta chains sequenced from one sample in a study of graft-versus-host responses after intestinal transplantation. Only in-frame clones appear in the TCRdb table, and some are missing; sequencing was by immunoSEQ multiplex PCR. The sample shows roughly 30,000 clones, about 86% of them seen only once. Their antigen targets remain unknown. The sample consisted of unstimulated CD8+ T cells sorted from spleen or lymph node cells, taken before intestinal transplant. All receptors derive from a human donor who received an intestinal transplant.

This CDR3 reads CASSLTGAGNTEAFF. In DNA, the CDR3 is TGTGCCAGCAGCTTAACGGGCGCGGGGAACACTGAAGCTTTCTTT. The chain links TRBV7-3 to TRBJ1-1, with D hard to call. CDR1 and CDR2 (germline): SGHTA, FQGTGA. The germline V and J ends were trimmed by 0 bases and 1 base, with 9 bases remaining between them. The CDR3 is 15 amino acids.

The rearrangement uses TRBV11-3 and TRBJ2-7, with D perhaps matching TRBD1 (6 bases). The V gene's germline CDR1 is SGHNT and CDR2 YENEEA. V lost 5 bases and J 0 bases, leaving 11 bases between the germline ends. CDR3 length equals 14 residues. The CDR3 DNA reads TGTGCCAGCAGCCCCAGGGGAATCTCCTACGAGCAGTACTTC. As protein: CASSPRGISYEQYF.

Worth noting for this clone: Mismatch with germline at one junction end may stem from a read error. The rearrangement uses TRBV11-2 and TRBJ2-7, with 7 bases that match TRBD1. CDR1 is SGHAT, CDR2 FQNNGV, per germline. CDR3 length equals 11 residues. The CDR3 sequence: CASSMGDSGGF. As DNA, the CDR3 is TGTGCCAGCAGCATGGGGGACAGCGGAGGATTC.

The chain is built from TRBV4-1 and TRBJ2-5; 8 bases match TRBD2. J was trimmed by 4 bases and V by 0 bases; bases with no gene match: 10. Germline V gives CDR1 MGHRA, CDR2 YSYEKL. The CDR3 consists of 17 residues. The CDR3 DNA is TGCGCCAGCAGCCAAGATTTGCTAGCGGGTCTAAGAGAGACCCAGTACTTC. Translating gives CASSQDLLAGLRETQYF.

The V gene is TRBV7-6, the J gene TRBJ2-1, with 8 nucleotides matching TRBD2. This CDR3 has 16 amino acids. The V gene end was trimmed by 5 bases and the J gene end by 5 bases; junction bases not matched to a gene: 11. Germline V CDR1 and CDR2: SGHVS, FNYEAQ. As DNA, the CDR3 is TGTGCCAGCAGCAGAACCGCGGGAGGACGGGACAATGAGCAGTTCTTC. Translation: CASSRTAGGRDNEQFF.

The chain is built from TRBV10-1 and TRBJ2-7; 9 bases agree with TRBD2. The V gene end was trimmed by 2 bases and the J gene end by 5 bases; junction bases not matched to a gene: 7. CDR1 is WNHNN, CDR2 SYGVQD, per germline (reference sequence). CDR3 length: 15 amino acids. The chain's CDR3 is CASSEQASGMNEQYF. For the CDR3, the DNA is TGCGCCAGCAGTGAGCAGGCTAGCGGGATGAACGAGCAGTACTTC.

The gene calls are TRBV28 and TRBJ2-7; 8 bases align to TRBD1. V lost 5 bases to trimming and J lost 6 bases; unmatched junction nucleotides: 9. Germline CDR1 is MDHEN and CDR2 is SYDVKM. This CDR3 is built from 14 residues. The CDR3 DNA sequence: TGTGCCAGCAGTACGACAGGGGAGGTCGTCGAGCAGTACTTC. It encodes CASSTTGEVVEQYF.

V usage is TRBV11-3 and J usage is TRBJ2-5; 10 nucleotides agree with TRBD2. V lost 4 bases and J lost 1; bases outside the gene matches: 9. CDR1 is SGHNT, CDR2 YENEEA, per germline. The CDR3 loop spans 17 amino acids. The CDR3 loop reads CASSSRTSGDLQETQYF. For the CDR3, the DNA is TGTGCCAGCAGCTCCCGGACTAGCGGTGACCTCCAAGAGACCCAGTACTTC.

This CDR3 is CATSRGARGNIQYF. The CDR3 DNA sequence: TGTGCCACCAGCAGAGGGGCGCGGGGGAACATTCAGTACTTC. The chain employs TRBV15 and TRBJ2-4; 7 bases match TRBD2. The V segment lost 1 base and the J segment 7 bases; nucleotides outside the gene matches: 4. In germline, CDR1 is LNHNV, CDR2 YYDKDF (reference sequence). The CDR3 sequence is 14 residues long.

In DNA form, the CDR3 reads TGTGCCAGCAGCTTGGTTGGGGGGGACGGGGAGCTGTTTTTT. It yields the protein CASSLVGGDGELFF. The chain recombines TRBV5-4 with TRBJ2-2; 7 nucleotides match TRBD2. J lost 7 bases, V lost 0 bases, and 3 bases had no gene match. The V gene's germline CDR1 is SGHNT and CDR2 YYREEE (reference sequence). The CDR3 has 14 residues.

The chain links TRBV19 to TRBJ2-5; 7 bases are shared with TRBD2. This CDR3 is built from 15 residues. V was clipped by 2 bases and J by 2 bases; unmatched bases: 5. Per germline, CDR1 LNHDA and CDR2 SQIVND (reference sequence). The CDR3 coding sequence is TGTGCCAGTAGTATACGGCTAGCGGAACAAGAGACCCAGTACTTC. Its protein is CASSIRLAEQETQYF.

This clone is categorized as medium-sized. The chain is built from TRBV7-9 and TRBJ2-7; 7 bases align to TRBD1. V lost 8 bases, J lost 5 bases, and 12 bases stayed unmatched. The V gene's germline CDR1 is SEHNR and CDR2 FQNEAQ (reference sequence). This CDR3 contains 14 residues. The CDR3 spells CASSLTGRIHEQYF. The CDR3 DNA follows: TGTGCCAGCTCCCTGACAGGGAGAATACACGAGCAGTACTTC.

The chain has TRBV6-1 and TRBJ2-2; maybe TRBD1 (5 bases). CDR1 is MNHNS and CDR2 is SASEGT in the germline V gene. CDR3 length: 13 residues. Deletions cut 8 bases from V and 4 bases from J, with 11 bases between. In nucleotides, the CDR3 is TGTGCCAGCGATTCAGGGTTCACCGGGGAGCTGTTTTTT. Its translation: CASDSGFTGELFF.

The chain carries TRBV6-5 and TRBJ1-2; D remains unclear. Germline V gene sequence: CDR1 MNHEY, CDR2 SVGAGI. With 0 bases removed from V and 5 bases from J, the gap between germline ends came to 7 bases. The CDR3 has 13 residues. The CDR3 DNA follows: TGTGCCAGCAGTTACTCGATTCTATATGGCTACACCTTC. It encodes CASSYSILYGYTF.

This sequence joins TRBV28 and TRBJ2-7; tentative D call: TRBD1 (5 bases). CDR3 length: 14 amino acids. CDR1 and CDR2 (germline): MDHEN, SYDVKM. With 10 bases removed from V and 5 bases from J, the gap between germline ends came to 21 bases. The CDR3 protein is CATNRETGFDEQYF. CDR3 nucleotides: TGTGCCACCAATAGAGAAACAGGATTCGACGAGCAGTACTTC.

The chain combines TRBV7-2 with TRBJ2-7; D remains unclear. V was shortened by 3 bases and J by 3 bases, with 12 bases between the two germline ends. The CDR3 has 14 amino acids. Germline CDR1 SGHTA, CDR2 FQGNSA. Here the CDR3 DNA reads TGTGCCAGCAGCTTTGGCGGTATTATCTACGAGCAGTACTTC. As protein: CASSFGGIIYEQYF. The full variable domain, with the rest looked up from reference TRBV7-2 and TRBJ2-7, is GAGVSQSPSNKVTEKGKDVELRCDPISGHTALYWYRQSLGQGLEFLIYFQGNSAPDKSGLPSDRFSAERTGGSVSTLTIQRTQQEDSAVYLCASSFGGIIYEQYFGPGTRLTVT.

This chain links TRBV27 with TRBJ2-7; 8 nucleotides align to TRBD1. CDR3 length equals 15 residues. V lost 6 bases, J lost 3 bases, and 10 bases stayed unmatched. Germline assignment: CDR1 MNHEY and CDR2 SMNVEV (reference sequence). The DNA for the CDR3 is TGTGCCAGCAGGATTGCAGGGGGCCTTGGCTACGAGCAGTACTTC. The encoded protein is CASRIAGGLGYEQYF.

This chain links TRBV7-9 with TRBJ2-1; 7 nucleotides line up with TRBD1. Trimming at V came to 4 bases and at J to 6 bases, leaving 12 bases not matched to a gene. Germline CDR1 and CDR2: SEHNR and FQNEAQ (reference sequence). This CDR3 contains 16 residues. This CDR3 reads CASSSQGQRRLNEQFF. DNA for the CDR3: TGTGCCAGCAGCTCACAGGGACAGAGAAGGCTCAATGAGCAGTTCTTC. Full variable domain (missing parts from reference TRBV7-9 and TRBJ2-1): DTGVSQNPRHKITKRGQNVTFRCDPISEHNRLYWYRQTLGQGPEFLTYFQNEAQLEKSRLLSDRFSAERPKGSFSTLEIQRTEQGDSAMYLCASSSQGQRRLNEQFFGPGTRLTVL.

In regard to this clone: One end of the junction varies from germline; a read error may be responsible. The chain links TRBV4-1 to TRBJ1-1; perhaps TRBD1 as D (5 bases). Germline CDR1 and CDR2: MGHRA and YSYEKL. CDR3 length: 13 amino acids. DNA for the CDR3: TGCGCCAGCAGCCAAGATTGGGGGACTGAAGTTTTCTTT. Its protein product is CASSQDWGTEVFF.

This chain links TRBV28 with TRBJ1-5, with D maybe TRBD1 (5 bases). Germline V gene data show CDR1 as MDHEN and CDR2 as SYDVKM. The V end was cut by 2 bases, the J end by 2 bases, with 25 bases between. CDR3 size: 20 residues. DNA for the CDR3: TGTGCCAGCAGTTTACCCTCGCCCAGGGCCCTCGGTGATGGCAATCAGCCCCAGCATTTT. Translated, it gives CASSLPSPRALGDGNQPQHF.